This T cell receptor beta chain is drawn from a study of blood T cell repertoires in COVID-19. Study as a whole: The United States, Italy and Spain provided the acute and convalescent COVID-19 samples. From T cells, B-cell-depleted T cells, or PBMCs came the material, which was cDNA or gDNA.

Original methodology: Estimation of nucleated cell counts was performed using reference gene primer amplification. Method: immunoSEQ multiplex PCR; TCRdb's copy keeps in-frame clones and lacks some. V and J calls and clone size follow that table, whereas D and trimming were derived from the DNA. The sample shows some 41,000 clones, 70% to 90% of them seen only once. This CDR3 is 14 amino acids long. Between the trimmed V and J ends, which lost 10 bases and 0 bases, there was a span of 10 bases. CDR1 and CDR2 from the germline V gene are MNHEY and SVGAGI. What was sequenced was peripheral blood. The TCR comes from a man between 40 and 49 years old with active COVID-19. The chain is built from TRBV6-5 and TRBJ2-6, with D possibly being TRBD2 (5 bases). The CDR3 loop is CATPRVSGANVLTF. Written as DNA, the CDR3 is TGTGCCACCCCGAGGGTCTCTGGGGCCAACGTCCTGACTTTC.